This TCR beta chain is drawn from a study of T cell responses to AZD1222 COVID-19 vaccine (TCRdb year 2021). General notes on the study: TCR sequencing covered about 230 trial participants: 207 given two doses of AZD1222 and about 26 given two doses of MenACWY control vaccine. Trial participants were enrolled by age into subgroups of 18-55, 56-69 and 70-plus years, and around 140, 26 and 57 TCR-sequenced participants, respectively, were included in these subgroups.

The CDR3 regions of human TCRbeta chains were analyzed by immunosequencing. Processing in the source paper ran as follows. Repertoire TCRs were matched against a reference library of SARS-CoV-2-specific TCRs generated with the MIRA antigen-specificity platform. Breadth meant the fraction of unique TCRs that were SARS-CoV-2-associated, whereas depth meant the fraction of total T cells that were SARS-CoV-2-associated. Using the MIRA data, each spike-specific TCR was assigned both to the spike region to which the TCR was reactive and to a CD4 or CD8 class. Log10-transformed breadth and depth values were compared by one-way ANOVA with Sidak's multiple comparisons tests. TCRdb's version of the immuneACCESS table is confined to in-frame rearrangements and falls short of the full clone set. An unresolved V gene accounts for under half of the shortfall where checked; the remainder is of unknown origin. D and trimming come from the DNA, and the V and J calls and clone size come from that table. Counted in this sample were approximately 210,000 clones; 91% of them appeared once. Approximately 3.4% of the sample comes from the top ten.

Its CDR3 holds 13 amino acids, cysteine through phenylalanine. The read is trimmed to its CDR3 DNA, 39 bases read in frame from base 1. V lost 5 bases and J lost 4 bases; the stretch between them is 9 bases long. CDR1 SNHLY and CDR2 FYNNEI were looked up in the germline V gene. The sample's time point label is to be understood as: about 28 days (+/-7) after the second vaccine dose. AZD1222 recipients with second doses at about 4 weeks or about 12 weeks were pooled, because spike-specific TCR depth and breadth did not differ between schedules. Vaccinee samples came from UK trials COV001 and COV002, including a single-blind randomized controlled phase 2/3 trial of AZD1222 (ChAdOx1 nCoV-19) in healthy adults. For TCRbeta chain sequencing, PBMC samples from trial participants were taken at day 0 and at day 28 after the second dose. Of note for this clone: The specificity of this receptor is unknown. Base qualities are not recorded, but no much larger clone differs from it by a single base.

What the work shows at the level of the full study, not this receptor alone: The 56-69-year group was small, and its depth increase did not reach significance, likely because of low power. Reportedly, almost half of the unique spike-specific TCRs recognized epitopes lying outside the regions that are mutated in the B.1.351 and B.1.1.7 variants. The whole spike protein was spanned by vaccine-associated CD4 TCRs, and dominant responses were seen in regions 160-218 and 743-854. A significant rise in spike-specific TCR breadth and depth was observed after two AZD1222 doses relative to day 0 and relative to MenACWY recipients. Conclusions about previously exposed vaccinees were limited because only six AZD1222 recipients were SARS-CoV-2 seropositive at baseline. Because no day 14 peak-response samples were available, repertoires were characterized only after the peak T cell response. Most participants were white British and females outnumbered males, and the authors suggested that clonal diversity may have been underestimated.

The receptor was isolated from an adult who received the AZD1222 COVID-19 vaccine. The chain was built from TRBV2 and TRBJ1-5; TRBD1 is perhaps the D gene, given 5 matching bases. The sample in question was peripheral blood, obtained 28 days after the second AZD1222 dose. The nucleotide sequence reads TGTGCCAGCAGTAGGGACGGTAATCAGCCCCAGCATTTT. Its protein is CASSRDGNQPQHF.